The following is a T cell receptor (beta chain) sequence with its context. This specimen comes from a study of shared clonotypes between healthy human individuals. After removal of 7 bases from V and 0 bases from J, the junction contained 10 bases not matched to a gene. There are 18 residues in the CDR3. Germline V gene lookup returns CDR1 SNHLY and CDR2 FYNNEI. Sequencing used immunoSEQ multiplex PCR; TCRdb keeps in-frame clones, though not all of them. The table records some 240,000 clones, 60% to 70% of them present only once. The chain couples TRBV2 to TRBJ1-3; 12 bases match TRBD1. The material sequenced was memory CD4+ T cells sorted from blood. The subset is: CD45RA-negative fraction. This receptor was identified in a man in his thirties or forties in good health. The CDR3 sequence is CASKGTGGYGFSGNTIYF. The CDR3, as DNA: TGTGCCAGCAAGGGGACAGGGGGCTACGGCTTCTCTGGAAACACCATATATTTT.